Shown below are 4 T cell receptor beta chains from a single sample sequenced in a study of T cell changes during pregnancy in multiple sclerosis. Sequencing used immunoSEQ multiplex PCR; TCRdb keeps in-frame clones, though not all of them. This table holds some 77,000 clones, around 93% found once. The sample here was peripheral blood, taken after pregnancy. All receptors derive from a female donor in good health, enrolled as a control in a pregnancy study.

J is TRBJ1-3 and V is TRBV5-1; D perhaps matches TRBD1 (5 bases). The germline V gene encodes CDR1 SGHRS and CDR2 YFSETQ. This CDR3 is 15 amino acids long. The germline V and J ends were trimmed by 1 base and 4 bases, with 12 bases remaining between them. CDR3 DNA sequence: TGCGCCAGCAGCTTGTTGTCAGGGCCCGGAAACACCATATATTTT. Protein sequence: CASSLLSGPGNTIYF.

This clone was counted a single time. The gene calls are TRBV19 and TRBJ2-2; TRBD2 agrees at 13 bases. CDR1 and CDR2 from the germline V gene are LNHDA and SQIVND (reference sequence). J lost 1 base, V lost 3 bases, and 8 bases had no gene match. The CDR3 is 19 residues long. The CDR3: CASSIIRGLAGWNTGELFF. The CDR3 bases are TGTGCCAGTAGTATTATCCGGGGACTAGCGGGATGGAACACCGGGGAGCTGTTTTTT. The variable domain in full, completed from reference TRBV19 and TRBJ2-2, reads DGGITQSPKYLFRKEGQNVTLSCEQNLNHDAMYWYRQDPGQGLRLIYYSQIVNDFQKGDIAEGYSVSREKKESFPLTVTSAQKNPTAFYLCASSIIRGLAGWNTGELFFGEGSRLTVL.

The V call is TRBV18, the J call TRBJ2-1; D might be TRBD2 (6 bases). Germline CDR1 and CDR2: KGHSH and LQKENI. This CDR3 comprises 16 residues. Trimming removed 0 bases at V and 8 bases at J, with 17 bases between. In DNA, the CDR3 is TGTGCCAGCTCACCACCGGTGCGCCGGCGGGGTGATGAGCAGTTCTTC. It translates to CASSPPVRRRGDEQFF.

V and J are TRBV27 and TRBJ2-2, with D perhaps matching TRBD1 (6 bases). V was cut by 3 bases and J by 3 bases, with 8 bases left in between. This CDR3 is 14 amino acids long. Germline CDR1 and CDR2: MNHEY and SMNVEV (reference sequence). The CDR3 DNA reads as TGTGCCAGCAGTTTCCAGGGGTACACCGGGGAGCTGTTTTTT. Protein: CASSFQGYTGELFF.